This TCR beta chain was documented in a study of cytomegalovirus exposure and HLA in healthy donors. Study outcomes and limitations: TCR sequences were mostly rare, though some public TCRs occurred in many donors.

Use of 60 Vbeta and 13 Jbeta primers characterized the PCR. The method was immunoSEQ multiplex PCR; TCRdb's version includes in-frame clones alone and lacks a portion of them. The data show 100,000 to 130,000 clones, approximately 80% seen once. A note on this clone: The target antigen is unknown.

Germline V gives CDR1 SGHRS, CDR2 YFSETQ. The CDR3 totals 15 residues. The V end was cut by 2 bases, the J end by 0 bases, with 8 bases between. Source material: PBMCs. The chain is built from TRBV5-1 and TRBJ2-2; D is undetermined. The clonotype originates from a male donor in good health and CMV-seronegative. CDR3 protein: CASSLGVANTGELFF. CDR3 DNA sequence: TGCGCCAGCAGCTTAGGAGTCGCGAACACCGGGGAGCTGTTTTTT.